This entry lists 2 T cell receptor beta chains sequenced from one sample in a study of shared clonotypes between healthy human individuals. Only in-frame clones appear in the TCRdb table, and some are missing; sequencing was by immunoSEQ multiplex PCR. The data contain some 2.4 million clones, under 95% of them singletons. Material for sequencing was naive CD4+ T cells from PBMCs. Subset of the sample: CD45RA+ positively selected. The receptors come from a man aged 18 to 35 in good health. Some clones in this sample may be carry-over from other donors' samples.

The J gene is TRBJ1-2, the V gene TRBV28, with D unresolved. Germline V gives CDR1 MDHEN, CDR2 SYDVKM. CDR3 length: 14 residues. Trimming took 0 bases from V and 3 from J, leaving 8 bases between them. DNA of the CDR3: TGTGCCAGCAGTTTATGGCAACGGGACTATGGCTACACCTTC. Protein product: CASSLWQRDYGYTF.

CDR3 nucleotide sequence: TGTGCCAGCTCACCGGATCGTTGGGCTAGCAAACGTGTTTACGAGCAGTACTTC. Translation gives CASSPDRWASKRVYEQYF. The J gene is TRBJ2-7, the V gene TRBV18, with D perhaps TRBD2 (5 bases). The ends were cut back, 3 bases at V and 4 bases at J, with 25 bases in the middle. Germline CDR1 reads KGHSH; CDR2 reads LQKENI. CDR3 length equals 18 residues.